This record looks at one TCR beta chain sequence and its context. Antigen unknown. V lost 5 bases, J lost 2 bases, and 11 bases lay in between. The germline V gene encodes CDR1 SEHNR and CDR2 FQNEAQ (reference sequence). This CDR3 comprises 14 residues. The source of the sample is a study of T cell responses to AZD1222 COVID-19 vaccine. Findings of the study overall: Donors were largely white British and mainly female; clonal diversity was possibly underestimated.

Libraries were prepared by immunoSEQ multiplex PCR; TCRdb keeps only in-frame clonotypes and omits some of them. The sample contains over 150,000 clones, roughly 87% of which appear only once. This receptor was identified in an adult in good health. The gene calls are TRBV7-9 and TRBJ2-3; no clear D. The specimen was peripheral blood, collected on day 0 of AZD1222 vaccination. The CDR3 sequence is CASSLGPDTDTQYF. Here the CDR3 DNA reads TGTGCCAGCAGCCTTGGGCCTGACACAGATACGCAGTATTTT.